A selection of T cell receptor beta chains follows, all from one sample in a study of cytotoxic CD8 clonotypes in ibrutinib-treated CLL. Some clones are missing from TCRdb's copy, which holds only in-frame ones; the method was immunoSEQ multiplex PCR. Here the sample spans roughly 200,000 clones, 65% to 80% being singletons. Material: PBMCs, obtained after 12 months of ibrutinib treatment. These TCRs come from a human donor with chronic lymphocytic leukemia. CDR3s include the opening cysteine and the closing phenylalanine or tryptophan. Each record gives: CDR3 length, V gene, clone size, J gene, D gene, CDR3 protein, CDR3 DNA. D genes are given only for firm matches. Size is stated for part of the rows, as once, few or many counts, or as a class when the clone is expanded.

14,TRBV19,-,TRBJ1-2,-,CASSIANLDYGYTF,TGTGCCAGTAGTATAGCGAACCTTGACTATGGCTACACCTTC
13,TRBV6-1,-,TRBJ2-7,TRBD2,CASRPGTTYEQYF,TGTGCCAGCAGACCCGGGACTACCTACGAGCAGTACTTC
15,TRBV19,-,TRBJ1-5,TRBD1,CASWTGVNRDQPQHF,TGTGCCAGTTGGACAGGGGTCAACAGGGACCAGCCCCAGCATTTT
16,TRBV5-1,-,TRBJ2-7,TRBD1,CASSLAFGQGSHEQYF,TGCGCCAGCAGCTTGGCCTTTGGACAGGGGTCCCACGAGCAGTACTTC
17,TRBV30,-,TRBJ2-7,TRBD2,CAWSVLGFIAGAPPLRF,TGTGCCTGGAGTGTACTCGGCTTTATAGCGGGAGCCCCCCCTCTCCGATTC
11,TRBV20-1,few,TRBJ2-7,-,CSAEVSYEQYF,TGCAGTGCCGAGGTCTCCTACGAGCAGTACTTC
14,TRBV30,-,TRBJ2-7,-,CAWSAPRPRYEQYF,TGTGCCTGGAGTGCCCCCCGCCCCCGCTACGAGCAGTACTTC
14,TRBV7-9,many,TRBJ1-5,-,CASSLTGPHQPQHF,TGTGCCAGCAGCTTAACAGGGCCCCATCAGCCCCAGCATTTT
15,TRBV4-2,-,TRBJ1-2,TRBD1,CASSARDRGKDGYTF,TGTGCCAGCAGCGCGCGGGACAGGGGGAAAGATGGCTACACCTTC
15,TRBV30,-,TRBJ2-3,TRBD2,CAWSVGGSGTDTQYF,TGTGCCTGGAGTGTAGGCGGGAGTGGCACAGATACGCAGTATTTT